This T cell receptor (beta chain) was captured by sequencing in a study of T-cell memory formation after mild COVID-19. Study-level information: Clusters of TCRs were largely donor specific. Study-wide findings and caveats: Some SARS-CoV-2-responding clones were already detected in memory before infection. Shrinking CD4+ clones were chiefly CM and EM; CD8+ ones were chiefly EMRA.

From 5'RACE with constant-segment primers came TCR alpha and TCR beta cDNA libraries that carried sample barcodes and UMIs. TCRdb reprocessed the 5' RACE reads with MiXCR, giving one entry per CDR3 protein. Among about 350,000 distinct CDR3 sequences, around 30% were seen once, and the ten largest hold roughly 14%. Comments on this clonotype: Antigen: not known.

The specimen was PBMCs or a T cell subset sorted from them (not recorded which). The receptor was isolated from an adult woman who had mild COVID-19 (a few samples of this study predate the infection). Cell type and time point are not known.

CDR3 in DNA: TGCAGCGCAGAGGGGGTTAGCAATGAGCAGTTCTTC. Residues: CSAEGVSNEQFF. The rearrangement links TRBV29-1 to TRBJ2-1, with D possibly TRBD1 on 6 matching bases. V shed 7 bases and J shed 6 bases, with 13 bases lying between them. This CDR3 has 12 residues. Looked up from germline, CDR1 is SQVTM and CDR2 is ANQGSEA.